This T cell receptor (beta chain) was captured by sequencing in a study of graft-versus-host responses after intestinal transplantation. Study context: Each recipient received a multivisceral, liver-intestinal, or isolated intestinal graft.

Study-level results: There was an association between peak levels of circulating GvH clones and early post-transplant HvG declines. The recipient marrow held GvH clones, and some of them showed up first in ileum or blood.

Co-plated with approximately 200,000 CFSE-labeled responder cells were approximately 200,000 irradiated, violet-dye-labeled stimulator cells. This CDR3 spans 13 amino acids. With 7 bases clipped from V and 3 bases from J, the junction kept 3 bases outside the gene matches. Germline V gene lookup returns CDR1 SNHLY and CDR2 FYNNEI. Method: immunoSEQ multiplex PCR; TCRdb's copy keeps in-frame clones and lacks some. Found here are 21,000 or so clones, about 55% of them singletons; the top ten hold over 1%. Sequenced material: alloreactive CD4+ T cells from a mixed lymphocyte reaction culture, taken before intestinal transplant. Subset given: CFSE-low proliferating T cells sorted from roughly 6-day pre-transplant mixed lymphocyte reaction (GvH or HvG direction). The origin of this receptor is a human patient who received an intestinal transplant. J is TRBJ2-7 and V is TRBV2; 10 bases align to TRBD1. CDR3 sequence: CASTGTGDYEQYF. CDR3 coding DNA: TGTGCCAGCACCGGGACAGGGGACTACGAGCAGTACTTC.